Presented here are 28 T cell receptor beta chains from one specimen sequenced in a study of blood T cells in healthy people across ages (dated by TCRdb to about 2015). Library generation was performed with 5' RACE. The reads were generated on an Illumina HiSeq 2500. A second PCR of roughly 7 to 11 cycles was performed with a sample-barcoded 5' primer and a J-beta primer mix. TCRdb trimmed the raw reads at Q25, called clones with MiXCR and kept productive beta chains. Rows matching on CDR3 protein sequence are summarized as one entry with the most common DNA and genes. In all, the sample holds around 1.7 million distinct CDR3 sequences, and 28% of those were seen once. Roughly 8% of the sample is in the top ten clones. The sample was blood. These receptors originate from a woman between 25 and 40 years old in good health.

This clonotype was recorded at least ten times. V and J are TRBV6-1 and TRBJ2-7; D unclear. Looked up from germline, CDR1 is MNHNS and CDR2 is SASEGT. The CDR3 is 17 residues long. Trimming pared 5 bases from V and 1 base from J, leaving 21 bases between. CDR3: CASSMAHLPRSSYEQYF. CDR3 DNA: TGTGCCAGCAGTATGGCCCATTTGCCAAGATCATCCTACGAGCAGTACTTC.

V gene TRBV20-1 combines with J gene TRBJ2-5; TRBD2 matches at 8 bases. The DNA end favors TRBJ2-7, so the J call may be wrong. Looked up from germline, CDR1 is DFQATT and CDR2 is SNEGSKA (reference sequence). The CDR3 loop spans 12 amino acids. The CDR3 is CGVSGTSYEQYF. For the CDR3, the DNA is TGCGGTGTTAGCGGGACTTCCTACGAGCAGTACTTC.

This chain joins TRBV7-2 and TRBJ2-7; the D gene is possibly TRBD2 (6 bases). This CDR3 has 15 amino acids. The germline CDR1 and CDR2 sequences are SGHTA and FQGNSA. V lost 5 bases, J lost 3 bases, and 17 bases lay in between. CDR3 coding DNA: TGTACCAGCAGCCCCACTACCGGGAGTGGCTACGAGCAGTACTTC. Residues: CTSSPTTGSGYEQYF.

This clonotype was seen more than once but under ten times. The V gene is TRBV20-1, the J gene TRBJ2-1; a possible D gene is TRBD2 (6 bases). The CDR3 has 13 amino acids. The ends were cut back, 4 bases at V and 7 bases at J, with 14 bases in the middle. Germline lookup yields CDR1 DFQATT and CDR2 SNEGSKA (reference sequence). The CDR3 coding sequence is TGCAGTGCTACAGGAGGGAGTATAAATGAGCAGTTCTTC. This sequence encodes CSATGGSINEQFF.

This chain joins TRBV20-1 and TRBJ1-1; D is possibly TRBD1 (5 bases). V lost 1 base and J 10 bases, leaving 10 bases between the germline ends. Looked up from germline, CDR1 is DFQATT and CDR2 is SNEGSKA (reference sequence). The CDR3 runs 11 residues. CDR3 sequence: CSARGWGVAFF. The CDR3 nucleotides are TGCAGTGCTAGAGGCTGGGGGGTAGCTTTCTTT.

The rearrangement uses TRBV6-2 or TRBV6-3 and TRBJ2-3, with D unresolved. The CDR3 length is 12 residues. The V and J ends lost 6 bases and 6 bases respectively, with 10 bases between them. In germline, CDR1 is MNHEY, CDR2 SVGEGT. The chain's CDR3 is CASSNRPDTQYF. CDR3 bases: TGTGCCAGCAGCAATCGCCCGGATACGCAGTATTTT.

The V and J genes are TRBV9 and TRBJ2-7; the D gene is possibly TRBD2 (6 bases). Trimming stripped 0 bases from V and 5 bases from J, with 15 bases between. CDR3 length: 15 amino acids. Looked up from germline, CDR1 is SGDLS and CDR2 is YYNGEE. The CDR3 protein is CASSVGGEACDEQYF. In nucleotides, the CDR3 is TGTGCCAGCAGCGTAGGGGGGGAGGCTTGTGACGAGCAGTACTTC. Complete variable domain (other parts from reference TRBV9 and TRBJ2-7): DSGVTQTPKHLITATGQRVTLRCSPRSGDLSVYWYQQSLDQGLQFLIQYYNGEERAKGNILERFSAQQFPDLHSELNLSSLELGDSALYFCASSVGGEACDEQYFGPGTRLTVT.

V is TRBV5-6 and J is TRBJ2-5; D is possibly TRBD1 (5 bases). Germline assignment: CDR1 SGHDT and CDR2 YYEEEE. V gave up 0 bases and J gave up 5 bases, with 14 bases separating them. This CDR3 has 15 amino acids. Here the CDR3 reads CASSLGDTTVETQYF. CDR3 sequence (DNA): TGTGCCAGCAGCTTGGGTGACACGACAGTTGAGACCCAGTACTTC.

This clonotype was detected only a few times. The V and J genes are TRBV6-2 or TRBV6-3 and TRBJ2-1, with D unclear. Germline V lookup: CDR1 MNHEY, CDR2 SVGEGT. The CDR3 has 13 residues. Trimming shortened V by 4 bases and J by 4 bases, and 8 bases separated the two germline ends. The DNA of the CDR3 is TGTGCCAGCAGTTGGTCGCAGTACAATGAGCAGTTCTTC. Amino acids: CASSWSQYNEQFF.

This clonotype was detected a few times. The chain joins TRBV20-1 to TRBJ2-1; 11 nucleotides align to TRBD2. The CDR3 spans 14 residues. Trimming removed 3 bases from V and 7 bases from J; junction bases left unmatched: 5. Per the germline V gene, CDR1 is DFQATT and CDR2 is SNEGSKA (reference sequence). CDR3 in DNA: TGCAGTGCTAGTTCGGGACTAGCGGTTAATGAGCAGTTCTTC. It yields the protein CSASSGLAVNEQFF.

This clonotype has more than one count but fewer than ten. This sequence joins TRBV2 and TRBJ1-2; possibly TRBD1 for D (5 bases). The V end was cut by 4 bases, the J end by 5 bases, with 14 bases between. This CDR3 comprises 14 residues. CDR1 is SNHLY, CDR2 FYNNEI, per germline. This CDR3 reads CASSGVGGRYGYTF. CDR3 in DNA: TGTGCCAGCAGTGGTGTGGGGGGTCGATATGGCTACACCTTC.

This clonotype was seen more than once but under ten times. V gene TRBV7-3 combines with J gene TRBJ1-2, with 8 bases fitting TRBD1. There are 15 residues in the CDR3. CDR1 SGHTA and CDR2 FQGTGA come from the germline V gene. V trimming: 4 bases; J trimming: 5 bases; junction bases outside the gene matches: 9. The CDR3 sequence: CASSSSGGASYGYTF. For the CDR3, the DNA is TGTGCCAGCAGCTCCTCAGGGGGCGCCAGTTATGGCTACACCTTC.

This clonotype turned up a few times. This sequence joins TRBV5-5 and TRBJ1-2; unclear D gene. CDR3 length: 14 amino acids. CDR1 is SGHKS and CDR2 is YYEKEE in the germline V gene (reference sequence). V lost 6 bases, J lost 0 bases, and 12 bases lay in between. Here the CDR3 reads CASKSALANYGYTF. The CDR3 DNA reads TGTGCCAGCAAATCGGCGCTAGCTAACTATGGCTACACCTTC.

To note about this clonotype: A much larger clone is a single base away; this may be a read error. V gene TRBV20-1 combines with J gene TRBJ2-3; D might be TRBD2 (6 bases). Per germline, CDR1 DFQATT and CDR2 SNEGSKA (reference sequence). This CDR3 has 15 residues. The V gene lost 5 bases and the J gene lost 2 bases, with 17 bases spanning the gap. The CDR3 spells CSAGMGTHNTDTQYF. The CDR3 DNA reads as TGCAGTGCTGGGATGGGGACTCACAACACAGATACGCAGTATTTT.

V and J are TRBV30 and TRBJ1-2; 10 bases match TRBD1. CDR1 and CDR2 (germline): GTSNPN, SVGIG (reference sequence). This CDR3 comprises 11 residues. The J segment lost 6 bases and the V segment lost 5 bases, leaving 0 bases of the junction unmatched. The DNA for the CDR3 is TGTGCCTGGGACAGGGGGCATGGCTACACCTTC. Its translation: CAWDRGHGYTF.

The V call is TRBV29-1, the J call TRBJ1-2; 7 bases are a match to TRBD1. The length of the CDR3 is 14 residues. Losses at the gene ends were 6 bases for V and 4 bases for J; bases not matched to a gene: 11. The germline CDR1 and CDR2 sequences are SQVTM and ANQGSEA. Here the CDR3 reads CSVEKGANTYGYTF. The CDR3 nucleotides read TGCAGCGTCGAGAAGGGGGCGAATACCTATGGCTACACCTTC.

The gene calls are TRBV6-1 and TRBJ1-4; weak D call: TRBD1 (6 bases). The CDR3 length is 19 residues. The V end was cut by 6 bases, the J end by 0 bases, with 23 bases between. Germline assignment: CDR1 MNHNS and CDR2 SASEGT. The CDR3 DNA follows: TGTGCCAGCAGATCCCGGATTTACAAAAAGGGGGCAACTAATGAAAAACTGTTTTTT. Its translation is CASRSRIYKKGATNEKLFF.

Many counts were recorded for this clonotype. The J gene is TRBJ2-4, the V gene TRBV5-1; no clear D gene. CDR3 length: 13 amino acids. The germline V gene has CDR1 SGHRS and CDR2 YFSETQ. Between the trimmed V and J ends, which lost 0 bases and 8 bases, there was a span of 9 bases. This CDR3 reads CASSLAGNDIQYF. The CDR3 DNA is TGCGCCAGCAGCTTGGCTGGTAATGACATTCAGTACTTC.

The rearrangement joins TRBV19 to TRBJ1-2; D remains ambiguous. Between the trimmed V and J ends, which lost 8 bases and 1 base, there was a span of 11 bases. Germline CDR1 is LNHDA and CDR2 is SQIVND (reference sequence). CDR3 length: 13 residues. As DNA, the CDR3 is TGTGCCAGTGAAACCGGGGATAACTATGGCTACACCTTC. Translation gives CASETGDNYGYTF.

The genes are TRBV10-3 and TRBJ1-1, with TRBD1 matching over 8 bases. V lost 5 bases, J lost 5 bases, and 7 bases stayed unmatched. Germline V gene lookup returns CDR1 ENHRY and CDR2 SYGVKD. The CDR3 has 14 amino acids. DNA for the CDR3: TGTGCCATCAGTCAGGACAGGGTAGAGACTGAAGCTTTCTTT. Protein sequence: CAISQDRVETEAFF.

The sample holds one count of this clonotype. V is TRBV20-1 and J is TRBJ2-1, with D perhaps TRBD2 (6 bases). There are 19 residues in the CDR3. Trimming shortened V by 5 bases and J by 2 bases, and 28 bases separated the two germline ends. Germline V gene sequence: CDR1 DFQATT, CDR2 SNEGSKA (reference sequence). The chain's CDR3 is CSARGGASATYPTYNEQFF. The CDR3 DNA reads TGCAGTGCTCGTGGCGGGGCTAGTGCTACATACCCGACCTACAATGAGCAGTTCTTC.

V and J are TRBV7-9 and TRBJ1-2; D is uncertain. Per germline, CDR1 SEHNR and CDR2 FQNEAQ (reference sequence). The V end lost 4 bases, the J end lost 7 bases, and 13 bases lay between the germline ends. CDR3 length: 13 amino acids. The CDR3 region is CASSSMSGSGYTF. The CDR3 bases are TGTGCCAGCAGCTCCATGTCCGGGAGTGGCTACACCTTC.

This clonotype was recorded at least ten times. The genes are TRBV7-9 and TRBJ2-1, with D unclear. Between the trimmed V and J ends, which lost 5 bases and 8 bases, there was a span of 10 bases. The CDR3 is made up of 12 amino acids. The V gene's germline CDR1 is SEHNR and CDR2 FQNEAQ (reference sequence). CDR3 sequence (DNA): TGTGCCAGCAGCCAAACATACGATGAGCAGTTCTTC. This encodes CASSQTYDEQFF.

CDR3 sequence: CASSLGGAGSSYGYTF. In nucleotides, the CDR3 is TGTGCCAGCAGCTTGGGAGGGGCCGGCTCCTCCTATGGCTACACCTTC. V gene TRBV13 combines with J gene TRBJ1-2; weak D call: TRBD1 (5 bases). Trimming took off 3 bases at V and 4 bases at J, with 18 bases between the two ends. The CDR3 spans 16 residues. Germline CDR1 PRHDT, CDR2 FYEKMQ (reference sequence).

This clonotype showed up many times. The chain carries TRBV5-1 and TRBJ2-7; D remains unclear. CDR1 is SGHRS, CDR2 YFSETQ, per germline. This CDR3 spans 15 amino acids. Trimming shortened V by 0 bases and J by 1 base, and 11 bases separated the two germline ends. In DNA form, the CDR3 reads TGCGCCAGCAGCTTGGTGACTGGTGGATCCTACGAGCAGTACTTC. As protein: CASSLVTGGSYEQYF.

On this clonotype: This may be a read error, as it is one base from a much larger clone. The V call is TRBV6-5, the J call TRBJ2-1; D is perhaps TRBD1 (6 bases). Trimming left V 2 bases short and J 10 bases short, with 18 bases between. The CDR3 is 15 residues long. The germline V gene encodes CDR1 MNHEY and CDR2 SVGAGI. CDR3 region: CASSYGRGDSYEQFF. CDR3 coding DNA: TGTGCCAGCAGTTACGGCAGGGGAGACTCCTACGAGCAGTTCTTC.

CDR3 DNA sequence: TGTGCCAGCCTACAAGTGGGACCGAAAGAGACCCAGTACTTC. This sequence encodes CASLQVGPKETQYF. This chain links TRBV6-2 or TRBV6-3 with TRBJ2-5, with D perhaps given as TRBD1 or TRBD2 (5 bases each). Trimming stripped 8 bases from V and 3 bases from J, with 16 bases between. The CDR3 spans 14 residues. Germline CDR1 and CDR2: MNHEY and SVGEGT.

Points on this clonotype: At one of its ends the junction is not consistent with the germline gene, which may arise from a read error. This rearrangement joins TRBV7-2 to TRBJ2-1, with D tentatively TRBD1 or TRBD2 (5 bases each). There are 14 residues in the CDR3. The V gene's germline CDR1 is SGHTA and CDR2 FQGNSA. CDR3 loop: CAGSPGTAYNEQFF. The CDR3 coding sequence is TGTGCCGGCAGCCCCGGGACCGCCTACAATGAGCAGTTCTTC.